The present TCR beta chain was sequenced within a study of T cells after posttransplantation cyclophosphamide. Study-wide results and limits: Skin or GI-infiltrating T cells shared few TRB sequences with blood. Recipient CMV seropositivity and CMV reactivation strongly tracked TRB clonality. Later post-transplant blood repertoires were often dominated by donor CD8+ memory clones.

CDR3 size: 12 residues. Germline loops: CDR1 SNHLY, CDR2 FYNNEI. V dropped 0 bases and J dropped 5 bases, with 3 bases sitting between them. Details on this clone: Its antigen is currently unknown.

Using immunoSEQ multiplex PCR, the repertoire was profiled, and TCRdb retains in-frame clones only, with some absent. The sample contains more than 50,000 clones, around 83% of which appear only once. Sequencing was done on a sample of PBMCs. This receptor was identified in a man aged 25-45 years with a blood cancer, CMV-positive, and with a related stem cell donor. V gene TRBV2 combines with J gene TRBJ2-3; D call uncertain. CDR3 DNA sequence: TGTGCCAGCAGTGAAGCGAGAGATACGCAGTATTTT. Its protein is CASSEARDTQYF.